This T cell receptor beta chain was profiled in a study of shared T cell receptors in the human thymus. The CDR3 is 16 amino acids. The germline CDR1 and CDR2 sequences are GTSNPN and SVGIG (reference sequence). V lost 4 bases to trimming and J lost 0 bases, with 18 bases between them. This table comes from immunoSEQ multiplex PCR, and its TCRdb copy is limited to in-frame clones, with some not included. Of 540,000 or so clones in the sample, about 80% were seen once. These data were also reused for a study on human thymus T cells. That work contributes: Donors were healthy Finnish infants having corrective surgery for congenital heart defects. The study used thymus tissue resected during corrective heart surgery.

The J gene is TRBJ1-1, the V gene TRBV30; D is possibly TRBD1 (6 bases). The sequence derives from a boy in the first two years of life with a congenital heart defect. Sequencing input: thymocytes. The CDR3 reads CAWNNLRGGLNTEAFF. Written as DNA, the CDR3 is TGTGCCTGGAACAATCTCCGGGGGGGCTTGAACACTGAAGCTTTCTTT.